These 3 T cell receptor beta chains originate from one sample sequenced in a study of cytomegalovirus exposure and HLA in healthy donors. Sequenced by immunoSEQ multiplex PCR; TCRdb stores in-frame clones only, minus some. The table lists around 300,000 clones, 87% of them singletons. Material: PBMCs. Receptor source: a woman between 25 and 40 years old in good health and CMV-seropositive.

CDR3 in DNA: TGCGCCAGCAGCCAACTAGCGGGAGGACAGGGTGAGCAGTTCTTC. Translating it yields CASSQLAGGQGEQFF. The J gene is TRBJ2-1, the V gene TRBV4-1; 11 nucleotides agree with TRBD2. This CDR3 comprises 15 residues. J lost 9 bases, V lost 2 bases, and 6 bases had no gene match. Germline V lookup: CDR1 MGHRA, CDR2 YSYEKL.

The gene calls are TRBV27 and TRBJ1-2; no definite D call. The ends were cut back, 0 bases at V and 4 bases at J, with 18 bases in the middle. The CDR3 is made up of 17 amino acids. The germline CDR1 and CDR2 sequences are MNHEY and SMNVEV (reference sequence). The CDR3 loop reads CASSLSTGRNKPYGYTF. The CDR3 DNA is TGTGCCAGCAGTTTATCGACCGGACGGAACAAGCCCTATGGCTACACCTTC.

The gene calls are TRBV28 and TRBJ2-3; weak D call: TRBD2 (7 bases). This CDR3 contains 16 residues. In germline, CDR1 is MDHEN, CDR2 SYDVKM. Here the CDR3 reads CAYLRGGYQHTDTQYF. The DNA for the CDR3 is TGTGCTTACCTGAGGGGGGGATATCAGCACACAGATACGCAGTATTTT.